The 2 T cell receptor beta chains in this list originate from one sample, sequenced in a study of OX40 agonist ivuxolimab in advanced cancers. Method: immunoSEQ multiplex PCR; TCRdb's copy keeps in-frame clones and lacks some. Of over 65,000 clones in the sample, around 86% were seen once. Sequencing used CD4+ or CD8+ T cells sorted from blood, obtained in a trial of the OX40 agonist ivuxolimab. These TCRs come from an adult with an advanced solid tumor such as melanoma, head and neck, liver or kidney cancer.

Only a few counts were recorded for this clone. This chain joins TRBV5-4 and TRBJ1-6, with D possibly TRBD1 on 6 matching bases. CDR3 size: 15 residues. Trimming removed 0 bases at V and 7 bases at J, with 11 bases between. Germline V gives CDR1 SGHNT, CDR2 YYREEE (reference sequence). CDR3 region: CASSLEGRGNSPLHF. The CDR3 bases are TGTGCCAGCAGCTTGGAGGGCAGGGGAAATTCACCCCTCCACTTT.

The rearrangement links TRBV28 to TRBJ1-2, with 7 bases identical to TRBD1. J lost 7 bases, V lost 4 bases, and 9 bases had no gene match. The CDR3 has 14 residues. Germline loops: CDR1 MDHEN, CDR2 SYDVKM. The CDR3 region has the DNA TGTGCCAGCAGTTCCACGGGACAGACCCCTGGCTACACCTTC. Its translation: CASSSTGQTPGYTF.